The TCR beta chain under discussion was sequenced for a study of blood T cells in healthy people across ages. General study findings and limits: Long-lived donors had more naive CD4+ cells and higher diversity than aged donors.

A second PCR of 7 to 11 cycles used a sample-barcoded 5' primer and a J-beta primer mix. CDR3-containing paired-end reads numbering at least 2.5 million came from each sample. TCRdb processed the 5' RACE reads anew with MiXCR; each CDR3 protein has one entry. The sample holds some 1 million distinct CDR3 sequences, 40% to 55% seen once. This CDR3 has 17 residues. This clonotype was counted between two and nine times. Its matching antigen is unknown. Those donating, healthy Caucasian individuals from Russia, were aged roughly 6 to 95. Each sample yielded at least 5.5 micrograms of PBMC total RNA. The source material was blood. The V call is TRBV12-3 or TRBV12-4, the J call TRBJ2-1, with 9 bases that match TRBD1. The J call is doubtful: the DNA matches TRBJ2-7 better. The receptor was isolated from a woman in her fifties or sixties in good health. CDR3 bases: TGTGCCAGCAGTTCGAACCCCGGACAGGGGAGTACCTACGAGCAGTACTTC. It specifies CASSSNPGQGSTYEQYF.